Presented here are 8 T cell receptor beta chains from one specimen sequenced in a study of cytomegalovirus exposure and HLA in healthy donors. 13 Jbeta primers and 60 Vbeta primers were used for the PCR. The method was immunoSEQ multiplex PCR; TCRdb's version includes in-frame clones alone and lacks a portion of them. The sample consists of approximately 160,000 clones, roughly four fifths of them appearing once. What was sequenced was PBMCs. The receptors shown here come from a woman between 40 and 50 years old in good health and CMV-seronegative.

The V gene is TRBV2, the J gene TRBJ2-2; D uncertain. This CDR3 has 12 amino acids. V was shortened by 8 bases and J by 6 bases, with 10 bases between the two germline ends. CDR1 is SNHLY, CDR2 FYNNEI, per germline. CDR3 sequence reads: CASRGSAGELFF. Written as DNA, the CDR3 is TGTGCCAGCCGCGGATCCGCCGGGGAGCTGTTTTTT. Combining the CDR3 with reference TRBV2 and TRBJ2-2 gives the whole variable domain EPEVTQTPSHQVTQMGQEVILRCVPISNHLYFYWYRQILGQKVEFLVSFYNNEISEKSEIFDDQFSVERPDGSNFTLKIRSTKLEDSAMYFCASRGSAGELFFGEGSRLTVL.

This chain joins TRBV4-2 and TRBJ1-2; D unresolved. Germline V CDR1 and CDR2: LGHNA, YNFKEQ. This CDR3 is 12 amino acids long. Trimming pared 1 base from V and 10 bases from J, leaving 10 bases between. The CDR3 spells CASSQGALIYTF. The DNA for the CDR3 is TGTGCCAGCAGCCAAGGCGCTCTGATCTACACCTTC.

This chain links TRBV27 with TRBJ2-2; 9 positions agree with TRBD1. Germline lookup yields CDR1 MNHEY and CDR2 SMNVEV (reference sequence). CDR3 length: 15 amino acids. The V and J ends lost 7 bases and 1 base, in that order; junction bases with no gene match: 4. The CDR3 region is CASMKGQGNTGELFF. The CDR3 DNA sequence: TGTGCCAGCATGAAGGGACAGGGGAACACCGGGGAGCTGTTTTTT.

This rearrangement joins TRBV30 to TRBJ1-5; maybe TRBD1 (6 bases). Germline V gene sequence: CDR1 GTSNPN, CDR2 SVGIG (reference sequence). The ends were cut back, 2 bases at V and 0 bases at J, with 14 bases in the middle. The CDR3 covers 16 residues. The CDR3 is CAWSLAGVISNQPQHF. CDR3 nucleotide sequence: TGTGCCTGGAGTCTAGCAGGGGTTATTAGCAATCAGCCCCAGCATTTT.

This clone has only a few counts. This chain links TRBV9 with TRBJ2-3; maybe TRBD2 (6 bases). This CDR3 has 15 residues. The germline V gene has CDR1 SGDLS and CDR2 YYNGEE. Deletions cut 4 bases from V and 1 base from J, with 13 bases between. The CDR3 reads CASSFSLAGTDTQYF. The CDR3 region has the DNA TGTGCCAGCAGCTTCTCCTTAGCGGGCACAGATACGCAGTATTTT.

The chain employs TRBV9 and TRBJ2-2; D uncertain. CDR1 is SGDLS, CDR2 YYNGEE, per germline. Trimming removed 3 bases at V and 5 bases at J, with 8 bases between. The length of the CDR3 is 13 residues. As DNA, the CDR3 is TGTGCCAGCAGCGGACGGGTGACCGGGGAGCTGTTTTTT. Protein product: CASSGRVTGELFF. Full variable domain (rest looked up from reference TRBV9 and TRBJ2-2): DSGVTQTPKHLITATGQRVTLRCSPRSGDLSVYWYQQSLDQGLQFLIQYYNGEERAKGNILERFSAQQFPDLHSELNLSSLELGDSALYFCASSGRVTGELFFGEGSRLTVL.

J is TRBJ1-2 and V is TRBV19, with TRBD1 as a possible D gene (5 bases). V was cut by 3 bases and J by 2 bases, with 7 bases left in between. The CDR3 spans 13 residues. Germline CDR1 reads LNHDA; CDR2 reads SQIVND (reference sequence). CDR3 nucleotides: TGTGCCAGTAGTATGCAGGGAAACTATGGCTACACCTTC. Encoded protein: CASSMQGNYGYTF.

The CDR3 loop is CASSAGPGTSGYYEQYF. The CDR3 nucleotides are TGTGCCAGCAGCGCCGGCCCCGGGACTAGCGGATACTACGAGCAGTACTTC. The rearrangement links TRBV27 to TRBJ2-7; 11 positions match TRBD2. Germline values: CDR1 MNHEY, CDR2 SMNVEV (reference sequence). The CDR3 contains 17 residues. Trimming cost V 6 bases and J 3 bases; bases outside gene matches: 13.